Reported below is one T cell receptor beta chain. In this sample, this clone turned up a few times. Its specific antigen is unknown. No much larger clone exists at a distance of one base, and base qualities are not known. The data were obtained in a study of cytomegalovirus exposure and HLA in healthy donors (TCRdb year 2017). Regarding the study in general: In an earlier analysis of under 600 of the donors, 276 Gb of sequence data and 95 million to 130 million unique TCR beta sequences from about 190 million T cells were reported. An early release that covered roughly 600 HLA-typed donors contained around 300 gigabases of sequencing data and approximately 85 million unique TCR sequences. Of the 300 to 500 genotyped donors, 81% were placed in the genetic ancestry cluster associated with self-reported Caucasian donors. The study aimed to test whether cataloging public T cell receptors could reveal signatures of past pathogen exposure. Using immunosequencing, the study profiled T cell repertoires from 500 to 800 subjects and related those repertoires to cytomegalovirus serostatus. In addition to the first cohort of 650 to 750 subjects, a separate validation cohort of around 110 different subjects was used. To predict cytomegalovirus infection status, the study brought together high-throughput TCR immunosequencing, statistical association of individual TCRs with disease status, and machine learning. In a later analysis, previously published TCR beta repertoires from 600 to 850 donors were re-analyzed and high-resolution HLA genotyping was added so that TCR occurrence patterns could be studied. Rather than drawing on any new phenotypic data, the later analysis identified candidate immune exposures from TCR beta sequences and the way those sequences occurred across donors. An earlier analysis of 587 of the donors applied high-throughput TCR beta sequencing to assess whether each TCR beta V gene segment acted as functional or pseudogenic. Donor age, sex, ethnicity and CMV serostatus were collected together with the repertoire data. In a later genetic analysis, genome-wide SNP genotypes for about 60% of the 666 donors were used, and that subset was treated as a discovery cohort. All discovery cohort repertoires had been generated using a single sequencing platform. Class I and class II HLA loci were covered by the typing at four-digit resolution. Typing coverage differed by locus: A, B, C, DRB1 and DQB1 were typed in about 629-640 donors, DQA1 in roughly 500, DPA1 in around 610, and DPB1 in around 490. A few DR-DQ haplotypes were treated as single units for association and clustering because of strong linkage in the cohort. Among some 410 genotyped donors of the cohort, an average of about 240,000 unique TCR beta nucleotide sequences were sequenced per donor, about a sixth of them non-productive.

The library was prepared using the immunoSEQ multiplex PCR assay. For the multiplex PCR, a mixture combining 60 forward primers for TCR Vbeta segments and 13 reverse primers for TCR Jbeta segments was used. The CDR3 region of rearranged TCR beta genes was amplified from genomic DNA by a multiplex PCR assay. Amplified TCR beta libraries were sequenced as 87-base-pair reads on the Illumina HiSeq System. Per the source publication's procedure: A later analysis tallied some 79 million unique TCR beta chains across the 666 repertoires, and approximately 12 million of those chains were shared by two or more donors. Raw reads were error-corrected and collapsed into unique sequences with a nearest-neighbor algorithm that merged closely related sequences to remove PCR and sequencing errors. V, D and J gene segments were assigned by aligning CDR3 sequences to IMGT reference sequences. Each retained sequence needed at least a six-nucleotide match to both a V gene segment and a J gene segment. Rearrangements were classified as productive when the CDR3 lacked stop codons and remained in frame with V and J, and all other rearrangements were classified as non-productive. CDR3 was defined by IMGT convention, running from the second conserved V-encoded cysteine to the conserved J-encoded phenylalanine. The earlier analysis of about 590 of the donors excluded sequences that lacked an unambiguous match to a single V gene segment. An earlier analysis of a few hundred of the donors called V segments functional above 56.7% productive rearrangements and segregating when the between-donor standard deviation exceeded 5%. A statistical classification framework was built to diagnose cytomegalovirus status from the catalog of TCR beta chain sequences. V and J gene assignment, in a later analysis, came from comparing TCR nucleotide sequences with IMGT/GENE-DB human TR gene sequences. A later analysis assigned CDR3 sequences and most-parsimonious VDJ recombination scenarios with the TCRdist pipeline. In a later analysis, every TCR beta chain was defined by the combination of its CDR3 amino acid sequence and its V-gene family, and reads without a unique V-gene family were dropped. In a later analysis, 550 to 650 highly shared, low-generation-probability nucleotide sequences were removed to address suspected cross-contamination and a sequencing artifact. In a later analysis, a clonal expansion index for each public chain was calculated from normalized within-repertoire ranks of inferred template counts. In a later analysis, generation probabilities were computed using a VDJ recombination model fitted to out-of-frame rearrangements, and the results were checked against IGoR. A later analysis scored TCR-TCR, TCR-HLA and TCR-CMV co-occurrence with hypergeometric tests, applying a repertoire-size bias correction to TCR pairs. A later analysis estimated false discovery rates by permuting HLA or CMV assignments 20 times. In a later analysis, co-occurring TCRs were grouped using DBSCAN, with TCRdist sequence similarity added in when clustering inside HLA-allele-positive subsets. For co-occurrence clustering, repertoires with fewer than 30,000 or more than 120,000 public chains were excluded, along with about five repertoires with anomalous nucleotide sharing. TCRdb limited this immuneACCESS table to in-frame rearrangements with V and J called. A share of clones is missing; checked studies link under half to unresolved V genes, and the rest is unexplained. That table gives V, J and clone size, and the DNA gave D and trimming. This sample gives 140,000 to 150,000 clones in total; approximately 63% of them show up just once. The ten largest make up approximately 2% of the sample.

Taken from cysteine to phenylalanine, the CDR3 has 14 residues. The CDR3 DNA has 42 bases and is translated from base 1. The germline V and J ends show losses of 2 bases and 5 bases respectively, and no gene match explains 5 bases of the junction. Taken from the germline V gene (reference sequence), the CDR1 and CDR2 loops are LNHNV and YYDKDF. In total, approximately 610 healthy bone marrow donors made up the cohort. At the time of sampling, every cohort member was nominally healthy, though immune exposures that went unrecorded were likely present. The donor was CMV seropositive and was included in the group of 270 or so seropositive cohort members. A peripheral blood sample was collected from each donor, and TCR beta sequencing was performed on peripheral blood mononuclear cells. The Qiagen DNeasy Blood Extraction Kit was used to extract genomic DNA from the blood cell samples. The paper as a whole reports these results and caveats: Some IMGT-functional V segments, including TRBV6-2 and TRBV6-3, could not be told apart with the 87-base-pair reads, so those segments were excluded. HLA typing was unavailable for some donors at each locus, so association tests used only the typed subset. Compared with equally common non-associated chains, HLA-associated TCR beta chains in a later analysis were more clonally expanded and had lower generation probabilities. In the study, some 160 TCR beta chains were listed as associated with cytomegalovirus. This cohort had only TCR beta chains sequenced, and the lack of alpha or paired-chain data limited which features could be detected. A later analysis found that TCR association rates varied across HLA loci, with DRB1 alleles showing the most associated TCRs and HLA-C alleles the fewest. In an earlier analysis of roughly 560 of the donors, most TCR beta V segments were observed in productive rearrangements about 87% or about 30% of the time, broadly matching IMGT annotations. Most TCR sequences were seen in very few donors, while some public TCRs were found in many individuals. A later analysis found that most CMV-associated TCR beta chains appeared HLA-restricted, with HLA associations seemingly driven largely by CMV exposure. A cluster of highly shared sequence variants was judged likely to be a technical artifact of the sequencing pipeline. According to the authors, the approach could potentially be generalized to other disease states and immunological phenotypes. The earlier analysis of a few hundred of the donors excluded 15 to 20 rarely observed V segments, including chromosome 9 orphons, because counts were too low. When HLA alleles, especially DR and DQ, strongly co-occurred, attributing TCR associations to individual alleles was difficult. In a later analysis, about 16,000 TCR beta sequences were associated with specific HLA alleles at a false discovery rate of 0.05. Roughly uniform sequencing depth across donors was assumed in presence/absence analyses, although this assumption may not hold. For the cohort, immune exposure information was limited to CMV serostatus. In vitro tests confirmed that three of the cytomegalovirus-associated TCR beta chains recognize cytomegalovirus antigens. Correlated functional status among segregating V segments might be attributable to linkage disequilibrium, but an unknown experimental factor could not be ruled out. A further reported finding was that TCR beta sequences accurately predicted the HLA-A and HLA-B alleles for most subjects in the first cohort. V-gene and J-gene trimming of TCR beta chains was associated with a missense DCLRE1C variant in a later genetic analysis, and the association was replicated in an independent cohort. In both the original and validation cohorts, the classifier was reported to diagnose cytomegalovirus status with high specificity and sensitivity. According to a later genetic analysis, donors in an Asian-associated ancestry cluster had fewer N-insertions in productive TCRs than the approximately 690-donor mean. According to a later analysis, parvovirus B19, influenza, CMV and Epstein-Barr virus appeared linked to several top co-occurrence clusters.

The clonotype was recovered from a woman aged 60-75 years in good health and CMV-seropositive. The specimen sequenced was PBMCs. The chain is made from TRBV15 and TRBJ1-1, with 7 central nucleotides matching TRBD1. In nucleotides, the sequence is TGTGCCACCAGCAGATACGACAGGGTTACTGAAGCTTTCTTT. Its product reads: CATSRYDRVTEAFF. The CDR3 plus the reference TRBV15 and TRBJ1-1 genes for the other parts give the full variable domain: DAMVIQNPRYQVTQFGKPVTLSCSQTLNHNVMYWYQQKSSQAPKLLFHYYDKDFNNEADTPDNFQSRRPNTSFCFLDIRSPGLGDTAMYLCATSRYDRVTEAFFGQGTRLTVV.